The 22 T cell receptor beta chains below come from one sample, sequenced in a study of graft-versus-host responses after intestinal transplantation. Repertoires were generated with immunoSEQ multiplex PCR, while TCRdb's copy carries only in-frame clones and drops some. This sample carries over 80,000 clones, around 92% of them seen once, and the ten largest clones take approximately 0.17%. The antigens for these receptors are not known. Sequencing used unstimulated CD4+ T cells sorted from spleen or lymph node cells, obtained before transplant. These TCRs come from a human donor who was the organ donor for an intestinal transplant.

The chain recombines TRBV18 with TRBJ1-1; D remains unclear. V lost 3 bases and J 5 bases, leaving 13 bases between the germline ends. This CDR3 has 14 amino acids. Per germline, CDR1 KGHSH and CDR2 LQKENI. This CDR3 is CASSPRAVRTEAFF. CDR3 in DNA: TGTGCCAGCTCACCGCGGGCGGTAAGAACTGAAGCTTTCTTT.

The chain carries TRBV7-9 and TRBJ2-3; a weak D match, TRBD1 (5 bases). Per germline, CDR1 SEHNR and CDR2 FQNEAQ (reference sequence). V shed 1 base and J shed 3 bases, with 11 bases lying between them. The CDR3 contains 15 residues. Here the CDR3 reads CASSLVLQETDTQYF. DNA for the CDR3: TGTGCCAGCAGCTTAGTTCTACAGGAAACAGATACGCAGTATTTT.

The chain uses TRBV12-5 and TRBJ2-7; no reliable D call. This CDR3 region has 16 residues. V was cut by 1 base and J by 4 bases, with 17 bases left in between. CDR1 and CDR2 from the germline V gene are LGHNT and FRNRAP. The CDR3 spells CASGLAVTVTLYEQYF. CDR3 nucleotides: TGTGCTAGTGGTTTGGCCGTCACAGTTACCCTTTACGAGCAGTACTTC.

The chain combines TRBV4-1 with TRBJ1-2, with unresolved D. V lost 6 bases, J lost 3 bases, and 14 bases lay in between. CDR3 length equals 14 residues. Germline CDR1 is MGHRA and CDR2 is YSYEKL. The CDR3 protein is CASRARGGDYGYTF. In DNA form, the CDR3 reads TGCGCCAGCAGGGCTCGGGGAGGCGACTATGGCTACACCTTC.

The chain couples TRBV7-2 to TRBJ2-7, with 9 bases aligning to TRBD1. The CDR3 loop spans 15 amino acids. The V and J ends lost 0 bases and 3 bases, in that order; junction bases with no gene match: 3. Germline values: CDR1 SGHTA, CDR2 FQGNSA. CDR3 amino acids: CASSLAGTGLYEQYF. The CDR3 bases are TGTGCCAGCAGCTTAGCCGGGACAGGGCTCTACGAGCAGTACTTC.

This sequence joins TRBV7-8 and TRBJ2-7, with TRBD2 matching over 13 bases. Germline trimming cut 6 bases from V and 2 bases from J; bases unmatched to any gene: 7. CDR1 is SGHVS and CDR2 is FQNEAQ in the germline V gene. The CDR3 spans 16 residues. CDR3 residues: CASRSGTSGVTYEQYF. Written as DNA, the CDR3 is TGTGCCAGCAGATCCGGGACTAGCGGGGTGACCTACGAGCAGTACTTC.

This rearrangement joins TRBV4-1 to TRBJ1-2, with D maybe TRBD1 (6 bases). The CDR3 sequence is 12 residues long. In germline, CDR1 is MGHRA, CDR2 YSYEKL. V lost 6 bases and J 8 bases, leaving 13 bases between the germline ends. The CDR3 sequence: CASSHDRLGYTF. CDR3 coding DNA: TGCGCCAGCAGTCATGACAGGTTGGGCTACACCTTC.

The DNA of the CDR3 is TGTGCCAGCAGGGGGGCAGGAGTGAACACTGAAGCTTTCTTT. Amino acid sequence: CASRGAGVNTEAFF. The V call is TRBV27, the J call TRBJ1-1; TRBD1 is a possible D gene (6 bases). Per the germline V gene, CDR1 is MNHEY and CDR2 is SMNVEV (reference sequence). Trimming took 6 bases from V and 0 from J, leaving 11 bases between them. There are 14 residues in the CDR3.

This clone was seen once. DNA of the CDR3: TGCGCCAGTCCGGGACAGGGGGGTGAAAAACTGTTTTTT. Its translation is CASPGQGGEKLFF. The gene calls are TRBV4-3 and TRBJ1-4; 11 bases align to TRBD1. V was pared by 9 bases and J by 7 bases, with 4 bases of the junction left unmatched. The germline gives CDR1 LGHNA, CDR2 YSLEER. The CDR3 is made up of 13 amino acids.

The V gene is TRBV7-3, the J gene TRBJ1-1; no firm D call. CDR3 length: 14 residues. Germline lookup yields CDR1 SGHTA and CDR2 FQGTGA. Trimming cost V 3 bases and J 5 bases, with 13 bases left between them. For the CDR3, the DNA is TGTGCCAGCAGCTTGGGTAATTCGGGGACTGAAGCTTTCTTT. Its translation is CASSLGNSGTEAFF.

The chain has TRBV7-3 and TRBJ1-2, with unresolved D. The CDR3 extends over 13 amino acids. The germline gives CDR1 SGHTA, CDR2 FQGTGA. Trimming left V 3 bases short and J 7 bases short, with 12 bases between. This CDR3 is CASSLNGRGGYTF. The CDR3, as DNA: TGTGCCAGCAGCTTGAACGGGCGGGGTGGCTACACCTTC.

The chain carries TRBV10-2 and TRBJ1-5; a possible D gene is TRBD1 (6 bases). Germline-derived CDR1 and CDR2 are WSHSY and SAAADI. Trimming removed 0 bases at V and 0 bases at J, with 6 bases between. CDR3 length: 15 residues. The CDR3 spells CASSESGHSNQPQHF. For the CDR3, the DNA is TGCGCCAGCAGTGAGTCGGGACATAGCAATCAGCCCCAGCATTTT.

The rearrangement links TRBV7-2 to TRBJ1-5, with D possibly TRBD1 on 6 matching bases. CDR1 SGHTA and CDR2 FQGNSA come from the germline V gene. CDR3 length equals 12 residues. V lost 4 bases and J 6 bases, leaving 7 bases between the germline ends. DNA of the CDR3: TGTGCCAGCAGCTCAGGGGTTCAGCCCCAGCATTTT. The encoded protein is CASSSGVQPQHF.

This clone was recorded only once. The CDR3 nucleotides read TGTGCCAGCAGCTGGACAGGGCAGAACGAGCAGTACTTC. This translates into CASSWTGQNEQYF. The chain couples TRBV7-6 to TRBJ2-5; 8 bases map to TRBD1. Matching the DNA end better, TRBJ2-7 makes the J call doubtful. CDR3 size: 13 residues. The germline gives CDR1 SGHVS, CDR2 FNYEAQ.

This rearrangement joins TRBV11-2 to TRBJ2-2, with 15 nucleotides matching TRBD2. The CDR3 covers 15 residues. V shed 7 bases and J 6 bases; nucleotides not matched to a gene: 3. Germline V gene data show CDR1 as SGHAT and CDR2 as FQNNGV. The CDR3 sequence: CASTWTSGGAGELFF. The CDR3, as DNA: TGTGCCAGCACCTGGACTAGCGGGGGGGCCGGGGAGCTGTTTTTT.

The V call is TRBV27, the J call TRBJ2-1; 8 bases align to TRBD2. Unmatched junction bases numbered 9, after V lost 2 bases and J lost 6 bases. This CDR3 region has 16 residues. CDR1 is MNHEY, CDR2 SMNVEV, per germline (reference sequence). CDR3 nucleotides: TGTGCCAGCAGTTTAAGGGAGAGCGGGGGTTCCAATGAGCAGTTCTTC. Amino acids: CASSLRESGGSNEQFF.

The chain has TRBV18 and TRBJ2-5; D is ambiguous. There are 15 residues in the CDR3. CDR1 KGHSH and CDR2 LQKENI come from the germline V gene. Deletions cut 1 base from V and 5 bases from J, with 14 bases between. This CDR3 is CASSPLFGGGETQYF. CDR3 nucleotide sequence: TGTGCCAGCTCACCACTCTTCGGCGGTGGGGAGACCCAGTACTTC.

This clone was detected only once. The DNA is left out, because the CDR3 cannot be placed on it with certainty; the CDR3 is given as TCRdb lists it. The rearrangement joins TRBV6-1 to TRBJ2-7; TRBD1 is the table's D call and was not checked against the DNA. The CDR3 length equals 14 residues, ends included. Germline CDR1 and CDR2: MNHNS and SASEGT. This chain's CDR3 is CASILDRGGHEQYF.

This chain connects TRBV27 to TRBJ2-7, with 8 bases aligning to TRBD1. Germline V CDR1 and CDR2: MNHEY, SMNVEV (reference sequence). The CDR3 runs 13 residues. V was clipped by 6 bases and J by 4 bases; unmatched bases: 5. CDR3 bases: TGTGCCAGCAGGGACAGGGTTATGTACGAGCAGTACTTC. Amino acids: CASRDRVMYEQYF.

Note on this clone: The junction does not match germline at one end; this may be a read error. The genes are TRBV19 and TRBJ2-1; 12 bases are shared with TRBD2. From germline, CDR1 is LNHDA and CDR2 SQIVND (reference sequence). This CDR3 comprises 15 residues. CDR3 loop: CASRPILASGGASVF. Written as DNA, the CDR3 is TGTGCCAGTAGGCCCATTCTGGCTAGCGGGGGGGCGTCAGTCTTC.

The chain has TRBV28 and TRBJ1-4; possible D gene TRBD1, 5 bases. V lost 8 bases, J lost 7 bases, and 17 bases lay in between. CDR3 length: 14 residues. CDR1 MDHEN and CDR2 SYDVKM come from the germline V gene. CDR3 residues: CASRSGGSAEKLFF. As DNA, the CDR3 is TGTGCCAGCCGTTCGGGGGGGAGTGCTGAAAAACTGTTTTTT.

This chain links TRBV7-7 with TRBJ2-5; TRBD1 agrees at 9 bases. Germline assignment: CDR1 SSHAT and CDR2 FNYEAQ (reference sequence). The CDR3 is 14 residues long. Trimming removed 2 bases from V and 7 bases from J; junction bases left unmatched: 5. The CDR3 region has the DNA TGTGCCAGCAGCTTACGAGACAGGGGGTGGACCCAGTACTTC. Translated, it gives CASSLRDRGWTQYF.